A single sample gave rise to the 9 T cell receptor beta chains below, sequenced in a study of OX40 agonist ivuxolimab in advanced cancers. The repertoire was sequenced with immunoSEQ multiplex PCR; TCRdb's copy has only in-frame clones and lacks some. In the table there are some 35,000 clones, 65% to 80% of which are singletons. The sample was CD4+ or CD8+ T cells sorted from blood, taken in a trial of the OX40 agonist ivuxolimab. Source of these receptors: an adult with an advanced solid tumor such as melanoma, head and neck, liver or kidney cancer.

V and J are TRBV28 and TRBJ2-1; TRBD1 matches 10 bases. This CDR3 contains 13 residues. V was pared by 6 bases and J by 5 bases, with 1 base of the junction left unmatched. Germline assignment: CDR1 MDHEN and CDR2 SYDVKM. Written as DNA, the CDR3 is TGTGCCAGCAGGGGACAGGGGAACAATGAGCAGTTCTTC. Amino acids: CASRGQGNNEQFF.

This clone was seen a single time. J is TRBJ2-3 and V is TRBV4-1; 14 bases are a match to TRBD2. The V gene end was trimmed by 1 base and the J gene end by 1 base; junction bases not matched to a gene: 4. This CDR3 spans 18 amino acids. Germline CDR1 reads MGHRA; CDR2 reads YSYEKL. Written as DNA, the CDR3 is TGCGCCAGCAGCCAAGCCGGGACTAGCGGGAGACGCACAGATACGCAGTATTTT. This gives the protein CASSQAGTSGRRTDTQYF.

The rearrangement joins TRBV10-1 to TRBJ2-3, with D hard to call. With 2 bases removed from V and 2 bases from J, the gap between germline ends came to 8 bases. In germline, CDR1 is WNHNN, CDR2 SYGVQD (reference sequence). CDR3 length: 14 residues. CDR3 in amino acids: CASSEGSFTDTQYF. Here the CDR3 DNA reads TGCGCCAGCAGTGAGGGCAGCTTCACAGATACGCAGTATTTT.

This sequence joins TRBV18 and TRBJ2-1, with 9 bases lining up with TRBD1. This CDR3 region has 15 residues. J was trimmed by 1 base and V by 3 bases; bases with no gene match: 1. Germline CDR1 and CDR2: KGHSH and LQKENI. CDR3: CASSPDRGSYNEQFF. The CDR3 DNA reads TGTGCCAGCTCACCGGACAGGGGTTCCTACAATGAGCAGTTCTTC.

The CDR3 bases are TGTGCCAGCAGAGCGGGAGGGAACTCCTACAATGAGCAGTTCTTC. Translation gives CASRAGGNSYNEQFF. The chain links TRBV11-2 to TRBJ2-1; TRBD2 matches at 10 bases. Germline assignment: CDR1 SGHAT and CDR2 FQNNGV. This CDR3 has 15 amino acids. Unmatched junction bases numbered 2, after V lost 6 bases and J lost 0 bases. The complete variable domain, with remaining parts taken from reference TRBV11-2 and TRBJ2-1, reads EAGVAQSPRYKIIEKRQSVAFWCNPISGHATLYWYQQILGQGPKLLIQFQNNGVVDDSQLPKDRFSAERLKGVDSTLKIQPAKLEDSAVYLCASRAGGNSYNEQFFGPGTRLTVL.

This clone has more than one count but fewer than ten. V usage is TRBV7-9 and J usage is TRBJ1-6; D gene ambiguous. The V and J ends lost 7 bases and 2 bases respectively, with 9 bases between them. CDR3 length equals 14 residues. CDR1 is SEHNR, CDR2 FQNEAQ, per germline (reference sequence). CDR3 bases: TGTGCCAGCACCGCAGGAGCCTATAATTCACCCCTCCACTTT. Encoded protein: CASTAGAYNSPLHF.

This chain links TRBV5-1 with TRBJ2-7; 8 bases agree with TRBD1. J gave up 3 bases and V 4 bases, and 12 bases lay outside the gene matches. The CDR3 extends over 16 amino acids. Per the germline V gene, CDR1 is SGHRS and CDR2 is YFSETQ. For the CDR3, the DNA is TGCGCCAGCAGCGTTGGACAGGGCACCCTCCGCTACGAGCAGTACTTC. Protein sequence: CASSVGQGTLRYEQYF.

This clone appeared a few times. Other DNA variants within this sample encode the same CDR3. This chain uses TRBV18 with TRBJ2-2; D is uncertain. This CDR3 is 13 amino acids long. Germline V gene data show CDR1 as KGHSH and CDR2 as LQKENI. Trimming left V 6 bases short and J 1 base short, with 6 bases between. In nucleotides, the CDR3 is TGTGCCAGCTCTCCGCTGAACACCGGGGAGCTGTTTTTT. Amino acids: CASSPLNTGELFF.

The CDR3 bases are TGTGCCAGCAGCCCAATGTCGGGCACAGATACGCAGTATTTT. Translated: CASSPMSGTDTQYF. This sequence joins TRBV7-3 and TRBJ2-3; no clear D gene. Deletions cut 5 bases from V and 1 base from J, with 10 bases between. Per germline, CDR1 SGHTA and CDR2 FQGTGA. The CDR3 runs to 14 residues.